This T cell receptor beta chain was obtained from a study of breast tumors, draining lymph nodes, adjacent tissues. Breast cancer patients provided tissue from their axillary draining lymph nodes. V was shortened by 3 bases and J by 7 bases, with 15 bases between the two germline ends. The CDR3 totals 14 residues. This clonotype was recorded at least ten times. Its antigen is undetermined. In TCRdb, the multiplex PCR reads were re-called with MiXCR into one record per CDR3 protein. Altogether over 250,000 distinct CDR3 sequences are present, around 30% being singletons, with the ten largest covering 0.85% to 1.2%. General study findings and limits: Compared with basal-like, luminal-like tumors shared significantly more repertoire with nontumor tissue. The data were judged consistent with most tumor T cells coming from lymph node and expanding in tumor.

Sequencing was carried out using axillary lymph node tissue. This sequence originates from a female donor with breast cancer. Some clones in this sample may be carry-over from other donors' samples. V usage is TRBV12-3 or TRBV12-4 and J usage is TRBJ1-2; D is undetermined. The CDR3 DNA reads TGTGCCAGCAGTTTCCAGGTGGAGCTGGGTGGCTACACCTTC. This sequence encodes CASSFQVELGGYTF.